These 26 T cell receptor beta chains were sequenced from one sample in a study of blood T cell repertoires in COVID-19. This table comes from immunoSEQ multiplex PCR, and its TCRdb copy is limited to in-frame clones, with some not included. The sample shows hundreds of thousands of clones, around 88% of them seen only once. Sequencing used PBMCs or T cells enriched from blood (not recorded which). Receptors were obtained from a woman in her 30s who had recovered from COVID-19.

The chain couples TRBV12-3 or TRBV12-4 to TRBJ2-4; no definite D call. The germline V and J ends were trimmed by 4 bases and 2 bases, with 6 bases remaining between them. This CDR3 contains 13 residues. CDR3 loop: CASSSPPKNIQYF. The CDR3 DNA follows: TGTGCCAGCAGTTCCCCTCCCAAAAACATTCAGTACTTC.

This rearrangement joins TRBV6-4 to TRBJ1-2, with 9 bases matching TRBD1. The V gene's germline CDR1 is MRHNA and CDR2 SNTAGT. With 5 bases clipped from V and 8 bases from J, the junction kept 12 bases outside the gene matches. This CDR3 has 15 residues. The chain's CDR3 is CASSRRTGDVYGYTF. The CDR3 nucleotides are TGTGCCAGCAGTAGAAGGACAGGGGACGTCTACGGCTACACCTTC.

The gene calls are TRBV20-1 and TRBJ2-5, with 7 bases identical to TRBD1. After removal of 3 bases from V and 2 bases from J, the junction contained 6 bases not matched to a gene. The CDR3 spans 14 residues. Germline V gene lookup returns CDR1 DFQATT and CDR2 SNEGSKA (reference sequence). Here the CDR3 DNA reads TGCAGTGCTAGTGGACCGGGACAGCAAGAGACCCAGTACTTC. Protein: CSASGPGQQETQYF.

This clone showed up just a few times. The chain uses TRBV28 and TRBJ1-2; the D gene is possibly TRBD1 (6 bases). Germline V CDR1 and CDR2: MDHEN, SYDVKM. With 4 bases removed from V and 2 bases from J, the gap between germline ends came to 17 bases. This CDR3 is 16 amino acids long. DNA for the CDR3: TGTGCCAGCAGTTCCCGATGGGCAGGGGTGAACTATGGCTACACCTTC. It is translated as CASSSRWAGVNYGYTF.

This chain uses TRBV28 with TRBJ1-1, with D perhaps matching TRBD1 (5 bases). The CDR3 sequence is 14 residues long. In germline, CDR1 is MDHEN, CDR2 SYDVKM. Trimming left V 2 bases short and J 3 bases short, with 10 bases between. CDR3 DNA: TGTGCCAGCAGTTTAGTCGGGGGGGACACTGAAGCTTTCTTT. The encoded protein is CASSLVGGDTEAFF.

This clone was found a few times. The V call is TRBV27, the J call TRBJ2-7; 7 bases are shared with TRBD1. Germline lookup yields CDR1 MNHEY and CDR2 SMNVEV (reference sequence). The J segment lost 3 bases and the V segment lost 5 bases, leaving 7 bases of the junction unmatched. This CDR3 comprises 14 residues. CDR3 sequence reads: CASSTRGQIYEQYF. The DNA of the CDR3 is TGTGCCAGCAGTACACGGGGACAGATCTACGAGCAGTACTTC.

The chain carries TRBV7-2 and TRBJ1-1, with D unresolved. Germline loops: CDR1 SGHTA, CDR2 FQGNSA. The CDR3 runs to 13 residues. V was cut by 1 base and J by 5 bases, with 8 bases left in between. For the CDR3, the DNA is TGTGCCAGCAGCTTAGGAGAAAAAACTGAAGCTTTCTTT. Its translation is CASSLGEKTEAFF.

The rearrangement uses TRBV2 and TRBJ1-1, with D possibly matching TRBD1 (5 bases). The CDR3 runs to 14 residues. The V gene's germline CDR1 is SNHLY and CDR2 FYNNEI. The V gene lost 3 bases and the J gene lost 3 bases, with 11 bases spanning the gap. CDR3 loop: CASSDSGLYTEAFF. The CDR3 DNA is TGTGCCAGCAGTGACTCAGGGCTATACACTGAAGCTTTCTTT.

The gene calls are TRBV20-1 and TRBJ2-3; D is unclear. This CDR3 is 13 amino acids long. V was cut by 3 bases and J by 3 bases, with 10 bases left in between. Germline lookup yields CDR1 DFQATT and CDR2 SNEGSKA (reference sequence). The CDR3 sequence is CSASFADTDTQYF. DNA of the CDR3: TGCAGTGCTAGTTTTGCGGATACAGATACGCAGTATTTT.

The chain combines TRBV2 with TRBJ2-1; 11 positions agree with TRBD2. Unmatched junction bases numbered 14, after V lost 6 bases and J lost 7 bases. CDR3 length: 17 amino acids. Germline lookup yields CDR1 SNHLY and CDR2 FYNNEI. The CDR3 protein is CASRRLAGTPTGNEQFF. The CDR3 nucleotides read TGTGCCAGCAGAAGACTAGCGGGAACCCCGACGGGGAATGAGCAGTTCTTC.

This rearrangement joins TRBV4-3 to TRBJ1-4, with TRBD1 as a possible D gene (6 bases). The CDR3 loop spans 18 amino acids. The V and J ends lost 1 base and 4 bases respectively, with 19 bases between them. CDR1 is LGHNA, CDR2 YSLEER, per germline. Here the CDR3 DNA reads TGCGCCAGCAGCCAAGCCCGCACCCTAGGGGGTAGTAATGAAAAACTGTTTTTT. Translation gives CASSQARTLGGSNEKLFF.

The gene calls are TRBV4-3 and TRBJ2-1, with D perhaps matching TRBD2 (5 bases). Deletions cut 2 bases from V and 9 bases from J, with 11 bases between. CDR1 and CDR2 from the germline V gene are LGHNA and YSLEER. The CDR3 contains 13 residues. This CDR3 reads CASSQRIASEQFF. In DNA, the CDR3 is TGCGCCAGCAGCCAACGTATAGCGTCTGAGCAGTTCTTC.

V and J are TRBV28 and TRBJ2-7, with D uncertain. Trimming left V 3 bases short and J 5 bases short, with 8 bases between. The germline CDR1 and CDR2 sequences are MDHEN and SYDVKM. The CDR3 loop spans 12 amino acids. CDR3 sequence: CASSFGLNEQYF. The CDR3 bases are TGTGCCAGCAGTTTTGGCCTCAACGAGCAGTACTTC. The full variable domain, its missing parts supplied by reference TRBV28 and TRBJ2-7, is DVKVTQSSRYLVKRTGEKVFLECVQDMDHENMFWYRQDPGLGLRLIYFSYDVKMKEKGDIPEGYSVSREKKERFSLILESASTNQTSMYLCASSFGLNEQYFGPGTRLTVT.

The CDR3 DNA is TGCGCCAGCAGCTTGGGGAGGGAAGTCACTGAAGCTTTCTTT. This gives the protein CASSLGREVTEAFF. The chain has TRBV5-1 and TRBJ1-1; no reliable D call. Germline loops: CDR1 SGHRS, CDR2 YFSETQ. This CDR3 is 14 amino acids long. Trimming cost V 0 bases and J 4 bases, with 10 bases left between them.

V gene TRBV18 combines with J gene TRBJ1-1; perhaps TRBD1 as D (6 bases). This CDR3 is 12 amino acids long. With 5 bases removed from V and 7 bases from J, the gap between germline ends came to 11 bases. Germline-derived CDR1 and CDR2 are KGHSH and LQKENI. CDR3 amino acids: CASSAGAGEAFF. CDR3 nucleotide sequence: TGTGCCAGCTCAGCAGGGGCCGGTGAAGCTTTCTTT. Variable domain in full (rest from reference TRBV18 and TRBJ1-1): NAGVMQNPRHLVRRRGQEARLRCSPMKGHSHVYWYRQLPEEGLKFMVYLQKENIIDESGMPKERFSAEFPKEGPSILRIQQVVRGDSAAYFCASSAGAGEAFFGQGTRLTVV.

The chain is built from TRBV4-3 and TRBJ1-1; no definite D call. Per the germline V gene, CDR1 is LGHNA and CDR2 is YSLEER. This CDR3 is built from 14 residues. Trimming took 3 bases from V and 0 from J, leaving 8 bases between them. CDR3 protein: CASSQRSMNTEAFF. The CDR3 bases are TGCGCCAGCAGCCAGAGGAGCATGAACACTGAAGCTTTCTTT.

The chain uses TRBV9 and TRBJ2-6; 7 nucleotides align to TRBD2. The trim removed 0 bases at V and 1 base at J, leaving 13 bases unmatched. CDR3 length: 20 residues. The V gene's germline CDR1 is SGDLS and CDR2 YYNGEE. CDR3 protein: CASSVDRGGPQRSGANVLTF. CDR3 DNA: TGTGCCAGCAGCGTAGATCGGGGAGGGCCACAGAGGTCTGGGGCCAACGTCCTGACTTTC. Full variable domain (remainder filled in from reference TRBV9 and TRBJ2-6): DSGVTQTPKHLITATGQRVTLRCSPRSGDLSVYWYQQSLDQGLQFLIQYYNGEERAKGNILERFSAQQFPDLHSELNLSSLELGDSALYFCASSVDRGGPQRSGANVLTFGAGSRLTVL.

The chain uses TRBV18 and TRBJ1-1; tentatively, D is TRBD1 (5 bases). Trimming took 4 bases from V and 4 from J, leaving 19 bases between them. Germline values: CDR1 KGHSH, CDR2 LQKENI. CDR3 length: 16 residues. The CDR3 here is CASSLNHWGGGTEAFF. CDR3 nucleotides: TGTGCCAGCTCACTCAATCACTGGGGCGGCGGCACTGAAGCTTTCTTT.

The rearrangement links TRBV3-1 (or the pseudogene TRBV3-2) to TRBJ1-3; D may be TRBD1 (5 bases). Germline V gene data show CDR1 as LGHDT and CDR2 as YNNKEL (reference sequence). Trimming stripped 6 bases from V and 0 bases from J, with 15 bases between. This CDR3 has 16 amino acids. DNA of the CDR3: TGTGCCAGCAGGCAATATGGGGGGGGCTCTGGAAACACCATATATTTT. It is translated as CASRQYGGGSGNTIYF.

The chain carries TRBV24-1 and TRBJ2-5; 7 bases align to TRBD1. CDR3 size: 17 residues. Trimming at V came to 4 bases and at J to 5 bases, leaving 15 bases not matched to a gene. Looked up from germline, CDR1 is KGHDR and CDR2 is SFDVKD. In DNA, the CDR3 is TGTGCCACCAGTGAACAAACGACAGGGTGGGAAGGGGAGACCCAGTACTTC. The encoded protein is CATSEQTTGWEGETQYF.

V is TRBV9 and J is TRBJ1-1, with D maybe TRBD1 (6 bases). Germline loops: CDR1 SGDLS, CDR2 YYNGEE. The V end was cut by 0 bases, the J end by 5 bases, with 11 bases between. The CDR3 loop spans 14 amino acids. CDR3 protein: CASSVGTAGTEAFF. The CDR3 bases are TGTGCCAGCAGCGTAGGGACAGCTGGTACTGAAGCTTTCTTT.

The J gene is TRBJ1-1, the V gene TRBV19, with 9 bases that match TRBD1. J was trimmed by 1 base and V by 4 bases; bases with no gene match: 4. Looked up from germline, CDR1 is LNHDA and CDR2 is SQIVND (reference sequence). This CDR3 is built from 15 residues. In DNA form, the CDR3 reads TGTGCCAGTAGTACCCGGACAGGGGCGAACACTGAAGCTTTCTTT. Translation gives CASSTRTGANTEAFF.

This sequence joins TRBV3-1 (or the pseudogene TRBV3-2) and TRBJ2-7, with 9 bases identical to TRBD1. CDR1 is LGHDT and CDR2 is YNNKEL in the germline V gene (reference sequence). This CDR3 comprises 14 residues. Trimming cost V 5 bases and J 6 bases; bases outside gene matches: 8. CDR3 sequence reads: CASSATGGGLEQYF. The DNA for the CDR3 is TGTGCCAGCAGCGCGACAGGGGGTGGCCTCGAGCAGTACTTC.

This chain joins TRBV5-1 and TRBJ2-3, with TRBD1 matching 7 bases. Germline CDR1 reads SGHRS; CDR2 reads YFSETQ. The CDR3 is 15 residues long. The trim removed 4 bases at V and 1 base at J, leaving 6 bases unmatched. The CDR3 reads CASSPQGMGTDTQYF. The CDR3 DNA sequence: TGCGCCAGCAGCCCACAGGGGATGGGCACAGATACGCAGTATTTT. The full variable domain, rest sourced from reference TRBV5-1 and TRBJ2-3, is KAGVTQTPRYLIKTRGQQVTLSCSPISGHRSVSWYQQTPGQGLQFLFEYFSETQRNKGNFPGRFSGRQFSNSRSEMNVSTLELGDSALYLCASSPQGMGTDTQYFGPGTRLTVL.

The J gene is TRBJ2-1, the V gene TRBV4-3; TRBD1 might be the D (6 bases). CDR3 length: 15 residues. CDR1 is LGHNA and CDR2 is YSLEER in the germline V gene. V gave up 0 bases and J gave up 3 bases, with 9 bases separating them. The CDR3 loop is CASSQDRDNYNEQFF. The DNA of the CDR3 is TGCGCCAGCAGCCAAGATAGGGACAACTACAATGAGCAGTTCTTC.

The chain is built from TRBV7-3 and TRBJ2-1; D gene ambiguous. This CDR3 region has 14 residues. The germline CDR1 and CDR2 sequences are SGHTA and FQGTGA. V lost 5 bases to trimming and J lost 0 bases, with 8 bases between them. The CDR3 loop reads CASSRASSYNEQFF. The CDR3 DNA reads as TGTGCCAGCAGCCGCGCGAGCTCCTACAATGAGCAGTTCTTC.